This T cell receptor (beta chain) was identified during a study of control samples from healthy donors and cancer patients (TCRdb year 2020). The library was built by means of the immunoSEQ multiplex PCR assay. TCRdb took this table from immuneACCESS and kept in-frame rearrangements with V and J called. Such tables lack part of the clones; where checked against another copy, unresolved V genes explain under half of the gap, and the rest is unexplained. For this sample there are more than 20,000 clones; 75% to 85% appear just once. Under 30% of the sample is taken by the ten largest. The germline ends are 11 bases apart after V is trimmed by 1 base and J by 4 bases. The germline V gene (reference sequence) provides CDR1 GTSNPN and CDR2 SVGIG. Counted from cysteine to phenylalanine, this CDR3 has 14 amino acids. The retained sequence is limited to the CDR3, 42 bases, with the frame set at the first base.

On this clone: Its specific antigen is unknown. Per-base qualities were not stored, and no clone one base away is much larger.

The source is a man in his sixties with head and neck cancer. Sequencing was performed on PBMCs. Rearrangement joined TRBV30 to TRBJ1-3, with the D gene call left open. The CDR3 reads as follows: CAWSGAQVGNTIYF. The nucleotides read TGTGCCTGGAGTGGGGCCCAGGTGGGAAACACCATATATTTT.